The 13 T cell receptor beta chains given below trace back to one sample, sequenced in a study of T-cell memory formation after mild COVID-19. MiXCR was run by TCRdb on the 5' RACE reads, yielding one entry per CDR3 protein. The sample shows about 210,000 distinct CDR3 sequences, approximately 10% of them seen only once. The sequenced sample consisted of PBMCs or a T cell subset sorted from them (not recorded which). The source of these receptors is a man younger than 35 who had mild COVID-19 (a few samples of this study predate the infection). Cell type and time point are not known.

The chain recombines TRBV7-8 with TRBJ2-3, with TRBD2 identical over 14 bases. Trimming at V came to 3 bases and at J to 2 bases, leaving 7 bases not matched to a gene. CDR3 size: 18 residues. The germline V gene has CDR1 SGHVS and CDR2 FQNEAQ. The DNA of the CDR3 is TGTGCCAGCAGCTTCGGCGGACTAGCGGGGGGAATCACAGATACGCAGTATTTT. This translates into CASSFGGLAGGITDTQYF.

The J gene is TRBJ1-1, the V gene TRBV28; a possible D gene is TRBD1 (5 bases). Germline CDR1 is MDHEN and CDR2 is SYDVKM. This CDR3 has 11 amino acids. The V end was cut by 7 bases, the J end by 3 bases, with 6 bases between. For the CDR3, the DNA is TGTGCCAGCAAAGGGGACACTGAAGCTTTCTTT. This gives the protein CASKGDTEAFF.

The chain uses TRBV5-6 and TRBJ1-2; a possible D gene is TRBD1 (5 bases). This CDR3 spans 15 amino acids. CDR1 and CDR2 (germline): SGHDT, YYEEEE. V was cut by 3 bases and J by 4 bases, with 16 bases left in between. The CDR3 here is CASSSLGTSGYGYTF. Here the CDR3 DNA reads TGTGCCAGCAGCTCCCTTGGGACCTCTGGCTATGGCTACACCTTC.

There are a few counts of this clonotype. The rearrangement joins TRBV20-1 to TRBJ1-6, with D maybe TRBD1 (6 bases). In germline, CDR1 is DFQATT, CDR2 SNEGSKA (reference sequence). The germline V and J ends were trimmed by 2 bases and 7 bases, with 18 bases remaining between them. The CDR3 sequence is 16 residues long. CDR3: CSARIPSAGTNSPLHF. The CDR3 nucleotides are TGCAGTGCTAGAATCCCAAGCGCAGGGACAAATTCACCCCTCCACTTT.

This clonotype was counted between two and nine times. This rearrangement joins TRBV20-1 to TRBJ2-1; 10 bases line up with TRBD2. CDR3 size: 14 residues. Trimming at V came to 3 bases and at J to 6 bases, leaving 5 bases not matched to a gene. Germline loops: CDR1 DFQATT, CDR2 SNEGSKA (reference sequence). This CDR3 is CSARALAGINEQFF. In nucleotides, the CDR3 is TGCAGTGCTAGGGCACTAGCGGGGATCAATGAGCAGTTCTTC.

This clonotype occurred many times. The rearrangement links TRBV7-9 to TRBJ2-1; D gene uncertain. CDR3 length: 11 amino acids. V lost 7 bases and J lost 9, with 10 bases in between. Germline loops: CDR1 SEHNR, CDR2 FQNEAQ (reference sequence). CDR3 sequence: CASTVRGEQFF. The CDR3 DNA sequence: TGTGCCAGCACCGTCCGTGGTGAGCAGTTCTTC.

In this sample, this clonotype turned up many times. The chain combines TRBV5-6 with TRBJ1-2; D is uncertain. The CDR3 contains 17 residues. The germline gives CDR1 SGHDT, CDR2 YYEEEE. Trimming took off 6 bases at V and 4 bases at J, with 25 bases between the two ends. The CDR3 region has the DNA TGTGCCAGCATCAACCAAAAGAGAGGGCGTGGGTTCTATGGCTACACCTTC. This gives the protein CASINQKRGRGFYGYTF.

This clonotype was picked up many times. The J gene is TRBJ2-5, the V gene TRBV5-1, with a possible D match to TRBD2 (6 bases). CDR1 and CDR2 from the germline V gene are SGHRS and YFSETQ. The CDR3 totals 14 residues. The ends were cut back, 4 bases at V and 3 bases at J, with 13 bases in the middle. The CDR3 DNA follows: TGCGCCAGCAGCCCTCTCGCGGGGAAAGAGACCCAGTACTTC. Translated: CASSPLAGKETQYF.

This clonotype was recorded a few times. This rearrangement joins TRBV5-1 to TRBJ1-1, with a possible D match to TRBD1 (5 bases). Germline lookup yields CDR1 SGHRS and CDR2 YFSETQ. The CDR3 extends over 12 amino acids. V gave up 0 bases and J gave up 10 bases, with 10 bases separating them. The CDR3 region is CASSLEEGRAFF. CDR3 in DNA: TGCGCCAGCAGCTTGGAGGAGGGACGAGCTTTCTTT.

The J gene is TRBJ2-3, the V gene TRBV5-5; 11 nucleotides align to TRBD1. The CDR3 contains 14 residues. CDR1 is SGHKS and CDR2 is YYEKEE in the germline V gene (reference sequence). V was clipped by 3 bases and J by 4 bases; unmatched bases: 1. The CDR3 region has the DNA TGTGCCAGCAGCTGGGGACAGGGGGCAGATACGCAGTATTTT. Protein: CASSWGQGADTQYF.

The chain employs TRBV4-3 and TRBJ1-2, with TRBD1 matching 10 bases. This CDR3 spans 15 amino acids. The J segment lost 5 bases and the V segment lost 1 base, leaving 4 bases of the junction unmatched. Germline V gene lookup returns CDR1 LGHNA and CDR2 YSLEER. The CDR3 loop reads CASSQGGTGAYGYTF. For the CDR3, the DNA is TGCGCCAGCAGCCAAGGGGGGACAGGGGCGTATGGCTACACCTTC.

This clonotype occurred a few times. This chain connects TRBV27 to TRBJ2-5, with a weak D call TRBD2 (6 bases). Germline V gene lookup returns CDR1 MNHEY and CDR2 SMNVEV (reference sequence). This CDR3 spans 13 amino acids. V was pared by 4 bases and J by 4 bases, with 10 bases between. The CDR3 reads CASSSTEGETQYF. The CDR3 DNA reads as TGTGCCAGCAGTTCGACGGAGGGAGAGACCCAGTACTTC.

This clonotype was counted a few times. The V and J genes are TRBV4-3 and TRBJ1-3; no reliable D call. The CDR3 has 15 residues. Per germline, CDR1 LGHNA and CDR2 YSLEER. Deletions cut 1 base from V and 0 bases from J, with 7 bases between. CDR3 coding DNA: TGCGCCAGCAGCCAAGCCGACCTCTCTGGAAACACCATATATTTT. Its translation is CASSQADLSGNTIYF.